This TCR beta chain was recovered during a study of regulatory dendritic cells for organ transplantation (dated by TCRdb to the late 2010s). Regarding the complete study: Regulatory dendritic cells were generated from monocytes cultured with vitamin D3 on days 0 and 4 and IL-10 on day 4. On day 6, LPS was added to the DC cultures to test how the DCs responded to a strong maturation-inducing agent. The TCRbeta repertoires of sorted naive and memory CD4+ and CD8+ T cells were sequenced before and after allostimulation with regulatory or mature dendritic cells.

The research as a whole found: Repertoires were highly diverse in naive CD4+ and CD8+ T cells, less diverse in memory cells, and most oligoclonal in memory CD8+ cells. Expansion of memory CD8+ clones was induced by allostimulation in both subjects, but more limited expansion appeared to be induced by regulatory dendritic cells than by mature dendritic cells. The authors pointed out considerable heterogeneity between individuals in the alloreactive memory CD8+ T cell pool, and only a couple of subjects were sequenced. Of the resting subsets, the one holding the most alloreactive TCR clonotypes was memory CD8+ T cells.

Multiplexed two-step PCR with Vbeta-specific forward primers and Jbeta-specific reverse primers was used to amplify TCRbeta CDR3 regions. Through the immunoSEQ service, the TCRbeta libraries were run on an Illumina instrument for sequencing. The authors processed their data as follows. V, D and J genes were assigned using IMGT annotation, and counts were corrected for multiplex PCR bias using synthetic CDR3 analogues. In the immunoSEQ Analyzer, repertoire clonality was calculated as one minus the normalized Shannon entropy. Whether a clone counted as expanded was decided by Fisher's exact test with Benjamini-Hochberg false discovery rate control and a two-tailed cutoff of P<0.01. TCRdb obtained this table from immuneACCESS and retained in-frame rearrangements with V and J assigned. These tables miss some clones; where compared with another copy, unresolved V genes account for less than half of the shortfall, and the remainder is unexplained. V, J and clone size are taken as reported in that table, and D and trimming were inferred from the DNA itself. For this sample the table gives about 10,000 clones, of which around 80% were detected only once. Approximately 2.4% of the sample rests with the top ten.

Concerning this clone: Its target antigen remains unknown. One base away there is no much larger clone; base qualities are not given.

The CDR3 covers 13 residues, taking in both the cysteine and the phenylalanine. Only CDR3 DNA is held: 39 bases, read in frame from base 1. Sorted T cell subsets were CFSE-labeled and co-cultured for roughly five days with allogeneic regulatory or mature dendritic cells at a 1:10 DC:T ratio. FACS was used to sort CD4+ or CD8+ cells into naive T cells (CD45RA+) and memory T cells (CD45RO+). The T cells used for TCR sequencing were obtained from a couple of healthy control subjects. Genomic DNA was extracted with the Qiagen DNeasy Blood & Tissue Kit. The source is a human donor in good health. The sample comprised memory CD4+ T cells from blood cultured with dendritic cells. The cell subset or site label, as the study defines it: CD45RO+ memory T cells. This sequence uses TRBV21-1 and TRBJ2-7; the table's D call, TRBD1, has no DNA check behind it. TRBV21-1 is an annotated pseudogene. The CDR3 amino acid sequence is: CASRPWGVYEQYF. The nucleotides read TGTGCCAGCAGGCCCTGGGGCGTCTACGAGCAGTACTTC.